The 2 T cell receptor beta chains below come from one sample, sequenced in a study of blood T cell repertoires in COVID-19. Only in-frame clones appear in the TCRdb table, and some are missing; sequencing was by immunoSEQ multiplex PCR. The data hold 150,000 to 200,000 clones, with roughly 83% observed a single time. The sequencing sample was made of PBMCs or T cells enriched from blood (not recorded which). The receptors originated from a woman aged 60-75 years who had recovered from COVID-19.

J is TRBJ2-7 and V is TRBV2; D uncertain. This CDR3 contains 11 residues. Germline V gives CDR1 SNHLY, CDR2 FYNNEI. Trimming pared 3 bases from V and 4 bases from J, leaving 4 bases between. This CDR3 is CASSDQYEQYF. The CDR3, as DNA: TGTGCCAGCAGTGACCAGTACGAGCAGTACTTC.

Comments on this clone: The sample has other DNA sequences that encode this CDR3 too. The chain carries TRBV11-2 and TRBJ1-1; D not certain. Looked up from germline, CDR1 is SGHAT and CDR2 is FQNNGV. The ends were cut back, 0 bases at V and 4 bases at J, with 3 bases in the middle. The CDR3 consists of 12 residues. CDR3 protein: CASSLDGTEAFF. As DNA, the CDR3 is TGTGCCAGCAGCTTAGACGGCACTGAAGCTTTCTTT.